Described below is a single T cell receptor beta chain sequence and its context. This sample stems from a study of blood T cells in healthy people across ages. CDR3 size: 14 residues. Germline assignment: CDR1 SGHTA and CDR2 FQGNSA. It was with a sample-barcoded 5' primer and a J-beta primer mix that a second PCR of roughly 7 to 12 cycles was run. TCRdb redid the calling of the 5' RACE reads with MiXCR, one entry per CDR3 protein. The sample consists of just under 900,000 distinct CDR3 sequences, 29% of them appearing once. Extraction of total RNA produced a minimum of 5 micrograms from each sample. The chain recombines TRBV7-2 with TRBJ2-1; unclear D gene. The closer fit of TRBJ2-7 to the DNA end suggests the J call may be wrong. The sample comprised blood. This clonotype was sampled from a woman of 80 years or more in good health. CDR3 residues: CASSLTTSSYEQYF. CDR3 sequence (DNA): TGTGCCAGCAGCCTAACGACCAGTAGCTATGAGCAGTACTTC.